This T cell receptor beta chain came from a study of neurological immune-mediated disorders. Findings and caveats of the study: Patients with HTLV-1-associated myelopathy had the highest level of TCR clonal expansion, whereas patients with multiple sclerosis had the lowest level, falling beneath the level found in healthy controls.

This clonotype has a count of ten or more. Its antigen remains unidentified. CDR3 length: 15 amino acids. CDR1 is SGHVS, CDR2 FNYEAQ, per germline. V lost 3 bases, J lost 2 bases, and 10 bases lay in between. Synthesis of cDNA was performed by 5'RACE using 10-nucleotide random UMIs. TCRdb re-called the 5' RACE reads through MiXCR, storing one row per CDR3 protein. The repertoire includes 53,000 or so distinct CDR3 sequences, 6.5% to 8.5% of them detected once, and 1.9% sits in the top ten. Sample time point: longitudinal time-point 3. This receptor was taken from a woman in her thirties or forties in good health. The chain has TRBV7-6 and TRBJ2-2; D is possibly TRBD2 (5 bases). The material sequenced was PBMCs. CDR3 protein: CASSFKDFNTGELFF. The CDR3 bases are TGTGCCAGCAGCTTCAAGGACTTTAACACCGGGGAGCTGTTTTTT. The full variable domain, in which reference TRBV7-6 and TRBJ2-2 provide the parts outside the CDR3, is GAGVSQSPRYKVTKRGQDVALRCDPISGHVSLYWYRQALGQGPEFLTYFNYEAQQDKSGLPNDRFSAERPEGSISTLTIQRTEQRDSAMYRCASSFKDFNTGELFFGEGSRLTVL.